These 7 T cell receptor beta chains were all obtained from the same sample, sequenced in a study of shared clonotypes between healthy human individuals (dated by TCRdb to about 2020). CD8 naive samples were obtained by positive selection for CCR7 among CD45RO-negative cells, yielding a CD45RA+CCR7+ population from which TemRA cells were excluded. The library was made by the immunoSEQ multiplex PCR assay. TCRdb's version of the immuneACCESS table is confined to in-frame rearrangements and falls short of the full clone set. An unresolved V gene accounts for under half of the shortfall where checked; the remainder is of unknown origin. This sample has roughly 2 million clones in its table, and 85% to 95% of those were observed once. The ten largest make up approximately 1.2% of the sample. Specimen: naive CD8+ T cells sorted from blood. The sample's cell subset or site label, in plain terms: CD45RA+CCR7+. Source of these receptors: a man aged 18 to 30 in good health.

The chain is built from TRBV12-5 and TRBJ2-7; 9 positions agree with TRBD1. Trimming at V came to 7 bases and at J to 3 bases, leaving 13 bases not matched to a gene. CDR1 is LGHNT, CDR2 FRNRAP, per germline. The CDR3 has 16 residues. The CDR3 loop reads CASANSGTGTDYEQYF. The CDR3 DNA reads TGTGCTAGTGCCAACAGCGGGACAGGGACGGACTACGAGCAGTACTTC.

A single count supports this clone. The chain links TRBV6-5 to TRBJ2-2; weak D call: TRBD2 (6 bases). CDR3 length: 15 residues. Trimming shortened V by 2 bases and J by 5 bases, and 12 bases separated the two germline ends. Looked up from germline, CDR1 is MNHEY and CDR2 is SVGAGI. This CDR3 is CASSYGSSGTGELFF. DNA of the CDR3: TGTGCCAGCAGTTACGGTAGCAGCGGGACCGGGGAGCTGTTTTTT.

This chain uses TRBV2 with TRBJ2-5; 8 bases match TRBD2. Germline V gives CDR1 SNHLY, CDR2 FYNNEI. V lost 5 bases and J lost 3; bases outside the gene matches: 11. This CDR3 is built from 16 residues. The chain's CDR3 is CASSSEDSGMEETQYF. CDR3 nucleotide sequence: TGTGCCAGCAGTTCCGAGGATAGCGGGATGGAAGAGACCCAGTACTTC.

This rearrangement joins TRBV11-2 to TRBJ2-2; D might be TRBD2 (5 bases). Germline V gene data show CDR1 as SGHAT and CDR2 as FQNNGV. Trimming pared 0 bases from V and 5 bases from J, leaving 19 bases between. CDR3 length: 18 residues. The CDR3 protein is CASSLEVWLERVTGELFF. CDR3 nucleotide sequence: TGTGCCAGCAGCTTAGAAGTGTGGCTCGAGAGGGTTACCGGGGAGCTGTTTTTT.

The chain employs TRBV7-9 and TRBJ2-2, with D unresolved. With 6 bases removed from V and 8 bases from J, the gap between germline ends came to 10 bases. The germline CDR1 and CDR2 sequences are SEHNR and FQNEAQ (reference sequence). The CDR3 extends over 12 amino acids. CDR3 amino acids: CASRSLRGELFF. The CDR3 nucleotides read TGTGCCAGCAGGTCCTTGAGGGGGGAGCTGTTTTTT.

A few counts support this clone. This sequence joins TRBV28 and TRBJ2-3; TRBD2 agrees at 7 bases. Germline V gene sequence: CDR1 MDHEN, CDR2 SYDVKM. J was trimmed by 1 base and V by 6 bases; bases with no gene match: 7. This CDR3 region has 15 residues. CDR3 residues: CASRLGLDGTDTQYF. As DNA, the CDR3 is TGTGCCAGCAGGCTTGGACTAGATGGCACAGATACGCAGTATTTT.

This clone was seen a single time. The chain has TRBV11-3 and TRBJ2-7; 8 bases are a match to TRBD2. V shed 5 bases, J shed 3 bases, and the junction held 21 bases outside the gene matches. The CDR3 is 19 amino acids. The germline V gene encodes CDR1 SGHNT and CDR2 YENEEA. CDR3 sequence (DNA): TGTGCCAGCAGCCAGAGGCGGGGACCCCCAGCGGGGGAAGACTACGAGCAGTACTTC. This sequence encodes CASSQRRGPPAGEDYEQYF.